This T cell receptor beta chain stems from a study of blood T cell repertoires in COVID-19. Background on the study: Specimens from acute and convalescent COVID-19 originated in the United States, Italy and Spain.

Only in-frame clones appear in the TCRdb table, and some are missing; sequencing was by immunoSEQ multiplex PCR. The sample lists 110,000 to 150,000 clones, roughly 75% occurring once. The germline gives CDR1 SGHVS, CDR2 FNYEAQ. With 1 base removed from V and 3 bases from J, the gap between germline ends came to 7 bases. The CDR3 totals 14 residues. Living in 24 US areas, the participants were between roughly 18 and 90 years of age. Participants had their cohort set by participant-reported clinical history. For recovered donors of Cohort 3, there were two negative PCRs, clearance, or symptom resolution.

V usage is TRBV7-6 and J usage is TRBJ2-1, with TRBD2 as a possible D gene (6 bases). The sequenced sample consisted of PBMCs or T cells enriched from blood (not recorded which). This receptor was taken from a woman in her forties or fifties who had recovered from COVID-19. In DNA, the CDR3 is TGTGCCAGCAGCTTAGGGGAGGACTACAATGAGCAGTTCTTC. Encoded protein: CASSLGEDYNEQFF.